This T cell receptor (beta chain) originates from a study of beta chain features in type 1 diabetes. Study at large: No age, gender or cell yield differences were seen between patients and healthy donors.

Note on this clone: The target antigen is unknown.

Germline CDR1 is KGHSH and CDR2 is LQKENI. The V end was cut by 6 bases, the J end by 5 bases, with 23 bases between. CDR3 length equals 16 residues. The study, taken as a whole, reports: Shorter TCRB CDR3s, moderately but significantly so, were found in Type 1 diabetes patients in all four CD4+ subsets.

Every isolated RNA sample was fully reverse transcribed, so sequencing captured expressed TCRB transcripts. Data came from immunoSEQ multiplex PCR; TCRdb stores just in-frame clones and leaves some out. The sample holds some 290,000 clones; roughly a quarter are singletons and the top ten take more than 0.009%. The origin of this receptor is a woman aged 25 to 39 with type 1 diabetes. The chain recombines TRBV18 with TRBJ2-7; TRBD2 might be the D (6 bases). The sample taken for sequencing was naive CD4+ T cells from blood. The DNA of the CDR3 is TGTGCCAGCTCCCATCGGGTTGGGTCGGGGAGGAACGAGCAGTACTTC. Residues: CASSHRVGSGRNEQYF.